Below are 31 T cell receptor beta chains sequenced from a single sample in a study of blood T cell repertoires in COVID-19. The protocol was immunoSEQ multiplex PCR, while the TCRdb copy is restricted to in-frame clones and leaves out a portion. This table holds about 270,000 clones, 91% found once. The specimen was peripheral blood. The receptors were sampled from a person under 35 with COVID-19, enrolled during active disease.

This chain links TRBV4-2 with TRBJ2-1; weak D call: TRBD2 (6 bases). Germline V gives CDR1 LGHNA, CDR2 YNFKEQ. The CDR3 loop spans 16 amino acids. The V gene lost 1 base and the J gene lost 1 base, with 11 bases spanning the gap. As DNA, the CDR3 is TGTGCCAGCAGCCAAGCGCGGGATGAGTCCTACAATGAGCAGTTCTTC. Protein: CASSQARDESYNEQFF.

This clone was seen only a few times. The chain links TRBV9 to TRBJ2-2; tentatively, D is TRBD2 (5 bases). Germline V gene lookup returns CDR1 SGDLS and CDR2 YYNGEE. The CDR3 is 15 amino acids. Trimming stripped 1 base from V and 8 bases from J, with 15 bases between. The CDR3 reads CASSVRGSAEGELFF. CDR3 DNA: TGTGCCAGCAGCGTACGAGGGTCGGCAGAGGGGGAGCTGTTTTTT.

The chain links TRBV3-1 (or the pseudogene TRBV3-2) to TRBJ2-7; 7 nucleotides agree with TRBD2. CDR3 size: 15 residues. The germline gives CDR1 LGHDT, CDR2 YNNKEL (reference sequence). V shed 1 base and J 4 bases; nucleotides not matched to a gene: 7. The DNA for the CDR3 is TGTGCCAGCAGCCAAGTAAGACTAGCCAAATACGAGCAGTACTTC. It codes for CASSQVRLAKYEQYF.

The genes are TRBV7-9 and TRBJ1-5; no definite D call. The germline V gene encodes CDR1 SEHNR and CDR2 FQNEAQ (reference sequence). The CDR3 loop spans 13 amino acids. V was shortened by 2 bases and J by 4 bases, with 6 bases between the two germline ends. The DNA for the CDR3 is TGTGCCAGCAGCTTATCAGTGAATCAGCCCCAGCATTTT. It specifies CASSLSVNQPQHF.

This clone showed up just once. V and J are TRBV28 and TRBJ2-1; possibly TRBD1 for D (5 bases). The CDR3 spans 16 residues. Per the germline V gene, CDR1 is MDHEN and CDR2 is SYDVKM. V was cut by 4 bases and J by 0 bases, with 13 bases left in between. This CDR3 reads CASSSPGASSYNEQFF. For the CDR3, the DNA is TGTGCCAGCAGTTCCCCTGGGGCTAGCTCCTACAATGAGCAGTTCTTC.

The rearrangement links TRBV5-5 to TRBJ2-7, with 9 bases that match TRBD2. The CDR3 contains 14 residues. Germline CDR1 and CDR2: SGHKS and YYEKEE (reference sequence). With V trimmed by 0 bases and J by 4 bases, 2 bases remained unmatched. CDR3 in amino acids: CASSLVSGSYEQYF. The CDR3 bases are TGTGCCAGCAGCTTGGTTAGCGGGAGTTACGAGCAGTACTTC.

This clone was detected once. The V gene is TRBV24-1, the J gene TRBJ1-1; the D is unclear. The CDR3 runs to 15 residues. The ends were cut back, 1 base at V and 12 bases at J, with 20 bases in the middle. Germline assignment: CDR1 KGHDR and CDR2 SFDVKD. In nucleotides, the CDR3 is TGTGCCACCAGTGATTTCACCGTGCCTATACCTATATCTTTCTTT. This gives the protein CATSDFTVPIPISFF.

This clone is a singleton in its sample. This chain joins TRBV2 and TRBJ2-1, with D possibly TRBD2 on 5 matching bases. V was trimmed by 6 bases and J by 5 bases, leaving 14 bases between them. Germline values: CDR1 SNHLY, CDR2 FYNNEI. The CDR3 sequence is 14 residues long. The CDR3 here is CASRPLRDHNEQFF. In DNA form, the CDR3 reads TGTGCCAGCAGACCTCTCCGGGATCACAATGAGCAGTTCTTC.

The chain uses TRBV11-3 and TRBJ2-1; TRBD2 aligns across 11 bases. The CDR3 loop spans 12 amino acids. Germline CDR1 SGHNT, CDR2 YENEEA. J gave up 12 bases and V 2 bases, and 0 bases lay outside the gene matches. CDR3 nucleotide sequence: TGTGCCAGCAGCTTAACTAGCGGGGGGCAGTTCTTC. Protein sequence: CASSLTSGGQFF.

The chain employs TRBV19 and TRBJ2-7; perhaps TRBD2 as D (6 bases). The CDR3 is made up of 14 amino acids. Germline V gene sequence: CDR1 LNHDA, CDR2 SQIVND (reference sequence). Trimming left V 6 bases short and J 0 bases short, with 12 bases between. CDR3 DNA: TGTGCCAGTAGGTCTAGCGTTAACTCCTACGAGCAGTACTTC. As protein: CASRSSVNSYEQYF.

The chain employs TRBV30 and TRBJ1-6; no definite D call. The CDR3 sequence is 12 residues long. Trimming stripped 3 bases from V and 13 bases from J, with 13 bases between. CDR1 and CDR2 from the germline V gene are GTSNPN and SVGIG (reference sequence). The CDR3, as DNA: TGTGCCTGGAGGACTACGTTGGGTCCCCTCCACTTT. This encodes CAWRTTLGPLHF.

The chain recombines TRBV7-8 with TRBJ2-1; 9 nucleotides align to TRBD1. Germline V gives CDR1 SGHVS, CDR2 FQNEAQ. Trimming took 4 bases from V and 4 from J; bases not matched to a gene: 14. This CDR3 has 18 amino acids. For the CDR3, the DNA is TGTGCCAGCAGCTCACCCACCCAAGGGACAGGGAATTACAATGAGCAGTTCTTC. Its translation is CASSSPTQGTGNYNEQFF.

J is TRBJ2-2 and V is TRBV20-1; D call uncertain. Trimming shortened V by 3 bases and J by 3 bases, and 11 bases separated the two germline ends. The length of the CDR3 is 14 residues. Germline lookup yields CDR1 DFQATT and CDR2 SNEGSKA (reference sequence). CDR3 nucleotides: TGCAGTGCTAGTGGGCTTATCGACACCGGGGAGCTGTTTTTT. Protein sequence: CSASGLIDTGELFF.

The chain recombines TRBV9 with TRBJ2-3, with 7 bases identical to TRBD2. This CDR3 spans 15 amino acids. V lost 3 bases and J lost 4; bases outside the gene matches: 8. The V gene's germline CDR1 is SGDLS and CDR2 YYNGEE. CDR3 residues: CASSAPGGGPDTQYF. The DNA for the CDR3 is TGTGCCAGCAGCGCACCTGGCGGGGGTCCAGATACGCAGTATTTT.

This clone was detected once. The chain employs TRBV6-6 and TRBJ1-5; D is ambiguous. The germline V gene has CDR1 MNHNY and CDR2 SVGAGI (reference sequence). This CDR3 has 14 residues. Trimming took 3 bases from V and 1 from J, leaving 7 bases between them. The CDR3 DNA is TGTGCCAGCAGTTATACAGAGAGCAATCAGCCCCAGCATTTT. Its protein is CASSYTESNQPQHF.

This sequence joins TRBV11-2 and TRBJ2-3, with D perhaps TRBD2 (6 bases). The CDR3 has 15 residues. V gave up 4 bases and J gave up 4 bases, with 15 bases separating them. Germline assignment: CDR1 SGHAT and CDR2 FQNNGV. CDR3 amino acids: CASSSHGGLADTQYF. The CDR3 bases are TGTGCCAGCAGCTCCCACGGGGGATTGGCAGATACGCAGTATTTT. Full variable domain (missing parts from reference TRBV11-2 and TRBJ2-3): EAGVAQSPRYKIIEKRQSVAFWCNPISGHATLYWYQQILGQGPKLLIQFQNNGVVDDSQLPKDRFSAERLKGVDSTLKIQPAKLEDSAVYLCASSSHGGLADTQYFGPGTRLTVL.

This chain links TRBV19 with TRBJ2-7, with 11 bases lining up with TRBD2. CDR1 LNHDA and CDR2 SQIVND come from the germline V gene (reference sequence). The CDR3 is made up of 14 amino acids. Trimming took 5 bases from V and 3 from J; bases not matched to a gene: 3. The CDR3 reads CASSSGTSGYEQYF. The CDR3 nucleotides read TGTGCCAGTAGTTCCGGGACTAGCGGCTACGAGCAGTACTTC.

The chain recombines TRBV7-8 with TRBJ1-2; D gene uncertain. Looked up from germline, CDR1 is SGHVS and CDR2 is FQNEAQ. CDR3 length equals 13 residues. With 4 bases removed from V and 2 bases from J, the gap between germline ends came to 8 bases. The CDR3 region is CASSSGRNYGYTF. As DNA, the CDR3 is TGTGCCAGCAGCTCGGGTAGAAACTATGGCTACACCTTC.

V usage is TRBV9 and J usage is TRBJ2-5, with D possibly matching TRBD1 (5 bases). The CDR3 is made up of 14 amino acids. The germline V gene has CDR1 SGDLS and CDR2 YYNGEE. V gave up 0 bases and J gave up 5 bases, with 11 bases separating them. The CDR3 DNA follows: TGTGCCAGCAGCGTAGATAGGGGTGGGGAGACCCAGTACTTC. Residues: CASSVDRGGETQYF.

The chain is built from TRBV7-2 and TRBJ1-6; D is perhaps TRBD1 (5 bases). The CDR3 totals 12 residues. V gave up 2 bases and J gave up 10 bases, with 6 bases separating them. Germline loops: CDR1 SGHTA, CDR2 FQGNSA. The CDR3 sequence: CASSLRGSPLHF. For the CDR3, the DNA is TGTGCCAGCAGCTTAAGGGGATCACCCCTCCACTTT.

The V gene is TRBV9, the J gene TRBJ2-2, with 10 bases matching TRBD2. Unmatched junction bases numbered 3, after V lost 2 bases and J lost 8 bases. Germline V lookup: CDR1 SGDLS, CDR2 YYNGEE. This CDR3 comprises 14 residues. For the CDR3, the DNA is TGTGCCAGCAGCGTTCTAGCGGGAGTTGGGGAGCTGTTTTTT. Amino acid sequence: CASSVLAGVGELFF. Full variable domain (remainder filled in from reference TRBV9 and TRBJ2-2): DSGVTQTPKHLITATGQRVTLRCSPRSGDLSVYWYQQSLDQGLQFLIQYYNGEERAKGNILERFSAQQFPDLHSELNLSSLELGDSALYFCASSVLAGVGELFFGEGSRLTVL.

The chain is built from TRBV9 and TRBJ2-1, with 9 nucleotides matching TRBD2. Germline loops: CDR1 SGDLS, CDR2 YYNGEE. CDR3 length equals 15 residues. The trim removed 0 bases at V and 7 bases at J, leaving 5 bases unmatched. CDR3 loop: CASSVVGGRENEQFF. The CDR3 DNA reads TGTGCCAGCAGCGTAGTTGGCGGGAGGGAGAATGAGCAGTTCTTC.

This clone appeared once. The chain employs TRBV28 and TRBJ1-2; 9 bases fit TRBD1. Trimming removed 4 bases from V and 13 bases from J; junction bases left unmatched: 13. This CDR3 has 14 amino acids. CDR1 MDHEN and CDR2 SYDVKM come from the germline V gene. As DNA, the CDR3 is TGTGCCAGCAGTTCCTCCCGGGACAGGGCGCCGTCCACCTTC. Protein sequence: CASSSSRDRAPSTF.

This clone was counted a single time. The CDR3: CASSLIGGAGGRDTQYF. In DNA, the CDR3 is TGTGCCAGCAGCTTAATAGGGGGGGCAGGTGGCAGAGATACGCAGTATTTT. The chain couples TRBV7-3 to TRBJ2-3; D perhaps matches TRBD2 (7 bases). The V gene lost 1 base and the J gene lost 5 bases, with 19 bases spanning the gap. The length of the CDR3 is 17 residues. From germline, CDR1 is SGHTA and CDR2 FQGTGA.

The chain is built from TRBV29-1 and TRBJ2-7; D call uncertain. Germline V gene sequence: CDR1 SQVTM, CDR2 ANQGSEA. The CDR3 covers 11 residues. V lost 4 bases, J lost 3 bases, and 7 bases lay in between. CDR3 sequence reads: CSVVAGYEQYF. The DNA for the CDR3 is TGCAGCGTTGTCGCAGGCTACGAGCAGTACTTC.

The chain links TRBV27 to TRBJ2-3; no clear D. The CDR3 is 11 amino acids. Germline V gene sequence: CDR1 MNHEY, CDR2 SMNVEV (reference sequence). V was trimmed by 7 bases and J by 8 bases, leaving 10 bases between them. In DNA form, the CDR3 reads TGTGCCAGCAACGGAGAATCTACGCAGTATTTT. Amino acids: CASNGESTQYF.

The rearrangement joins TRBV2 to TRBJ1-1; 7 bases line up with TRBD1. The CDR3 runs 14 residues. The germline V gene has CDR1 SNHLY and CDR2 FYNNEI. Trimming at V came to 6 bases and at J to 5 bases, leaving 9 bases not matched to a gene. The CDR3 DNA sequence: TGTGCCAGCAGCCTCGAAGGGGGCGAGACTGAAGCTTTCTTT. Translation gives CASSLEGGETEAFF.

The J gene is TRBJ1-5, the V gene TRBV6-1; D unclear. Per germline, CDR1 MNHNS and CDR2 SASEGT. The germline V and J ends were trimmed by 1 base and 9 bases, with 19 bases remaining between them. This CDR3 has 16 amino acids. The CDR3 DNA reads as TGTGCCAGCAGTGAAGGCCCGGTGGGAGGTCTGCGGCCCCAGCATTTT. Amino acid sequence: CASSEGPVGGLRPQHF.

In this sample, this clone turned up once. The chain couples TRBV6-1 to TRBJ1-2; 7 bases are shared with TRBD1. CDR3 length: 15 amino acids. Per germline, CDR1 MNHNS and CDR2 SASEGT. Losses at the gene ends were 2 bases for V and 6 bases for J; bases not matched to a gene: 9. In DNA form, the CDR3 reads TGTGCCAGCAGTGAATACCGGGACAGAAAAAATGGCTACACCTTC. The encoded protein is CASSEYRDRKNGYTF.

The J gene is TRBJ2-5, the V gene TRBV7-2; TRBD2 agrees at 8 bases. V lost 4 bases, J lost 6 bases, and 10 bases stayed unmatched. The CDR3 consists of 15 residues. Per germline, CDR1 SGHTA and CDR2 FQGNSA. This CDR3 is CASSSVGGEGQTQYF. DNA of the CDR3: TGTGCCAGCAGCTCGGTCGGGGGGGAGGGTCAGACCCAGTACTTC. Using reference TRBV7-2 and TRBJ2-5 for the parts outside the CDR3, the full variable domain is GAGVSQSPSNKVTEKGKDVELRCDPISGHTALYWYRQSLGQGLEFLIYFQGNSAPDKSGLPSDRFSAERTGGSVSTLTIQRTQQEDSAVYLCASSSVGGEGQTQYFGPGTRLLVL.

This clone was recorded only once. The V call is TRBV9, the J call TRBJ1-3, with a weak D call TRBD1 (6 bases). V lost 4 bases to trimming and J lost 0 bases, with 14 bases between them. The CDR3 covers 16 residues. Looked up from germline, CDR1 is SGDLS and CDR2 is YYNGEE. Here the CDR3 reads CASSTLDSDSGNTIYF. The CDR3 DNA is TGTGCCAGCAGCACCCTGGACAGTGACTCTGGAAACACCATATATTTT.